These 25 T cell receptor beta chains were all obtained from the same sample, sequenced in a study of blood T cell repertoires in COVID-19. Sequenced by immunoSEQ multiplex PCR; TCRdb stores in-frame clones only, minus some. The sample has roughly 150,000 clones; approximately 91% are singletons. The sequencing sample was made of peripheral blood. All receptors derive from a man aged 18-30 years with acute or convalescent COVID-19.

CDR3 in amino acids: CASSSGTSGGNSYEQYF. The CDR3 DNA follows: TGTGCCAGCAGTTCCGGGACTAGCGGGGGGAACTCCTACGAGCAGTACTTC. The chain links TRBV7-9 to TRBJ2-7; 15 bases are shared with TRBD2. V was clipped by 6 bases and J by 0 bases; unmatched bases: 6. Germline V gene sequence: CDR1 SEHNR, CDR2 FQNEAQ (reference sequence). The CDR3 has 17 amino acids. The variable domain in full, with the rest retrieved from reference TRBV7-9 and TRBJ2-7, is DTGVSQNPRHKITKRGQNVTFRCDPISEHNRLYWYRQTLGQGPEFLTYFQNEAQLEKSRLLSDRFSAERPKGSFSTLEIQRTEQGDSAMYLCASSSGTSGGNSYEQYFGPGTRLTVT.

The chain employs TRBV4-1 and TRBJ1-2; TRBD1 matches 9 bases. This CDR3 is 20 amino acids long. CDR1 and CDR2 from the germline V gene are MGHRA and YSYEKL. V lost 5 bases, J lost 1 base, and 20 bases stayed unmatched. CDR3 nucleotides: TGCGCCAGCAGCTCCGGGACAGGGCGAAAGGGGGCTGTTCGTAACTATGGCTACACCTTC. Translated: CASSSGTGRKGAVRNYGYTF.

This clone was seen only once. V is TRBV7-9 and J is TRBJ2-1; 10 nucleotides line up with TRBD2. Per the germline V gene, CDR1 is SEHNR and CDR2 is FQNEAQ (reference sequence). The CDR3 sequence is 14 residues long. The V and J ends lost 8 bases and 10 bases, in that order; junction bases with no gene match: 11. CDR3 protein: CASHLPGLAREQFF. DNA of the CDR3: TGTGCCAGCCATCTTCCGGGACTAGCGCGGGAGCAGTTCTTC.

V and J are TRBV5-1 and TRBJ1-2, with D tentatively TRBD1 (5 bases). Germline V gene lookup returns CDR1 SGHRS and CDR2 YFSETQ. Trimming took off 4 bases at V and 8 bases at J, with 12 bases between the two ends. This CDR3 contains 12 residues. CDR3 DNA: TGCGCCAGCAGCCCCGGGGGTAGCGGCTACACCTTC. As protein: CASSPGGSGYTF.

The gene calls are TRBV7-9 and TRBJ2-2; D gene ambiguous. V lost 2 bases and J 1 base, leaving 8 bases between the germline ends. The CDR3 covers 15 residues. Germline V gene lookup returns CDR1 SEHNR and CDR2 FQNEAQ (reference sequence). The DNA of the CDR3 is TGTGCCAGCAGCTTATCACGCGGGAACACCGGGGAGCTGTTTTTT. This gives the protein CASSLSRGNTGELFF. Full variable domain (remainder filled in from reference TRBV7-9 and TRBJ2-2): DTGVSQNPRHKITKRGQNVTFRCDPISEHNRLYWYRQTLGQGPEFLTYFQNEAQLEKSRLLSDRFSAERPKGSFSTLEIQRTEQGDSAMYLCASSLSRGNTGELFFGEGSRLTVL.

The table lists this clone with a count of one. This chain uses TRBV27 with TRBJ1-5; possible D gene TRBD1, 6 bases. The CDR3 is made up of 14 amino acids. V gave up 2 bases and J gave up 8 bases, with 13 bases separating them. CDR1 MNHEY and CDR2 SMNVEV come from the germline V gene (reference sequence). CDR3 sequence (DNA): TGTGCCAGCAGTTTACACGGGGCAGGGGAGCCCCAGCATTTT. Its translation is CASSLHGAGEPQHF.

This clone occurred a few times. The chain uses TRBV9 and TRBJ1-5, with 8 positions matching TRBD1. This CDR3 spans 15 amino acids. V dropped 4 bases and J dropped 6; count of bases not matched to a gene: 9. CDR1 is SGDLS, CDR2 YYNGEE, per germline. CDR3 DNA: TGTGCCAGCAGCACCGGACAGGGTAATAGTCAGCCCCAGCATTTT. This codes for CASSTGQGNSQPQHF.

This chain joins TRBV19 and TRBJ2-1, with 12 bases matching TRBD2. The germline gives CDR1 LNHDA, CDR2 SQIVND (reference sequence). The junction had 4 bases not matched to a gene; V was cut back by 3 bases and J by 7 bases. The length of the CDR3 is 15 residues. The CDR3 spells CASSIWTSGMNEQFF. The CDR3 nucleotides read TGTGCCAGTAGTATTTGGACTAGCGGGATGAATGAGCAGTTCTTC.

The chain combines TRBV7-2 with TRBJ1-2, with D perhaps TRBD1 (6 bases). Germline V lookup: CDR1 SGHTA, CDR2 FQGNSA. There are 14 residues in the CDR3. Trimming cost V 1 base and J 7 bases, with 13 bases left between them. The CDR3 DNA sequence: TGTGCCAGCAGCTTAGTACAGGGTGGGGGTGGCTACACCTTC. Translated: CASSLVQGGGGYTF.

The chain joins TRBV5-1 to TRBJ2-3; 7 positions agree with TRBD1. The CDR3 is 16 amino acids. Germline trimming cut 3 bases from V and 0 bases from J; bases unmatched to any gene: 7. Germline assignment: CDR1 SGHRS and CDR2 YFSETQ. The CDR3, as DNA: TGCGCCAGCAGCTGGGGACAGTTCTTTAGCACAGATACGCAGTATTTT. Its protein product is CASSWGQFFSTDTQYF.

The genes are TRBV5-4 and TRBJ2-3; maybe TRBD2 (5 bases). CDR3 length equals 15 residues. Germline assignment: CDR1 SGHNT and CDR2 YYREEE (reference sequence). V was pared by 5 bases and J by 2 bases, with 15 bases between. CDR3 bases: TGTGCCAGCAGGGGAGAGGAACCCCCCACAGATACGCAGTATTTT. Translation gives CASRGEEPPTDTQYF. The full variable domain, completed using reference TRBV5-4 and TRBJ2-3, is ETGVTQSPTHLIKTRGQQVTLRCSSQSGHNTVSWYQQALGQGPQFIFQYYREEENGRGNFPPRFSGLQFPNYSSELNVNALELDDSALYLCASRGEEPPTDTQYFGPGTRLTVL.

The chain uses TRBV19 and TRBJ2-1; perhaps TRBD2 as D (7 bases). The CDR3 is made up of 15 amino acids. V was pared by 6 bases and J by 1 base, with 13 bases between. CDR1 is LNHDA and CDR2 is SQIVND in the germline V gene (reference sequence). The CDR3 is CASRPGGSSYNEQFF. As DNA, the CDR3 is TGTGCCAGTAGACCGGGGGGCTCATCCTACAATGAGCAGTTCTTC.

The chain recombines TRBV5-6 with TRBJ1-5, with D unresolved. The germline V gene has CDR1 SGHDT and CDR2 YYEEEE. The length of the CDR3 is 14 residues. V was clipped by 1 base and J by 7 bases, with 12 bases between them. The CDR3 loop reads CASSLYHREQPQHF. The CDR3 DNA reads TGTGCCAGCAGCTTGTACCACAGAGAACAGCCCCAGCATTTT.

This chain connects TRBV5-4 to TRBJ2-5, with TRBD2 matching over 9 bases. Germline CDR1 reads SGHNT; CDR2 reads YYREEE (reference sequence). This CDR3 is 15 amino acids long. Losses at the gene ends were 0 bases for V and 5 bases for J; bases not matched to a gene: 5. As DNA, the CDR3 is TGTGCCAGCAGCTTGGTTGGACTAGCGAGGGAGACCCAGTACTTC. Its translation: CASSLVGLARETQYF.

The chain joins TRBV5-1 to TRBJ2-7; 8 bases are a match to TRBD1. CDR1 and CDR2 from the germline V gene are SGHRS and YFSETQ. Trimming at V came to 4 bases and at J to 3 bases, leaving 9 bases not matched to a gene. The CDR3 has 15 amino acids. CDR3 sequence: CASSIDSGTGYEQYF. As DNA, the CDR3 is TGCGCCAGCAGCATAGACTCCGGGACAGGCTACGAGCAGTACTTC.

The V and J genes are TRBV6-1 and TRBJ1-1; 7 nucleotides align to TRBD1. The trim removed 0 bases at V and 1 base at J, leaving 8 bases unmatched. This CDR3 spans 17 amino acids. Looked up from germline, CDR1 is MNHNS and CDR2 is SASEGT. The CDR3 bases are TGTGCCAGCAGTGAAGCGAGGACAGGAAGGACGAACACTGAAGCTTTCTTT. This translates into CASSEARTGRTNTEAFF.

The chain employs TRBV4-1 and TRBJ1-2; D may be TRBD1 (6 bases). The germline V and J ends were trimmed by 4 bases and 8 bases, with 14 bases remaining between them. The length of the CDR3 is 13 residues. Germline CDR1 reads MGHRA; CDR2 reads YSYEKL. For the CDR3, the DNA is TGCGCCAGCAGCCCGCCCAGGGGAGAGGGCTACACCTTC. The encoded protein is CASSPPRGEGYTF.

This clone has just one count. The V gene is TRBV27, the J gene TRBJ1-2, with 9 positions matching TRBD1. The CDR3 sequence is 14 residues long. The J segment lost 4 bases and the V segment lost 8 bases, leaving 8 bases of the junction unmatched. Germline V gene sequence: CDR1 MNHEY, CDR2 SMNVEV (reference sequence). The CDR3 is CASGRQGETYGYTF. The CDR3 region has the DNA TGTGCCAGCGGTAGACAGGGGGAAACCTATGGCTACACCTTC.

The chain combines TRBV29-1 with TRBJ1-6; weak D call: TRBD1 (6 bases). Germline values: CDR1 SQVTM, CDR2 ANQGSEA. The length of the CDR3 is 14 residues. With 6 bases removed from V and 7 bases from J, the gap between germline ends came to 16 bases. The CDR3 coding sequence is TGCAGCGTACGCAGGGGTTCAGAGAATTCACCCCTCCACTTT. Its translation: CSVRRGSENSPLHF. The full variable domain, its missing parts supplied by reference TRBV29-1 and TRBJ1-6, is SAVISQKPSRDICQRGTSLTIQCQVDSQVTMMFWYRQQPGQSLTLIATANQGSEATYESGFVIDKFPISRPNLTFSTLTVSNMSPEDSSIYLCSVRRGSENSPLHFGNGTRLTVT.

The genes are TRBV18 and TRBJ2-7, with D perhaps matching TRBD1 (6 bases). CDR1 KGHSH and CDR2 LQKENI come from the germline V gene. The CDR3 sequence is 15 residues long. The ends were cut back, 5 bases at V and 3 bases at J, with 17 bases in the middle. The DNA of the CDR3 is TGTGCCAGCTCATCCGTCTCAGGGGATGGCTACGAGCAGTACTTC. Translating it yields CASSSVSGDGYEQYF.

The chain has TRBV3-1 (or the pseudogene TRBV3-2) and TRBJ2-3; D not certain. Trimming took 2 bases from V and 6 from J, leaving 6 bases between them. The CDR3 totals 12 residues. Germline values: CDR1 LGHDT, CDR2 YNNKEL (reference sequence). The CDR3 loop reads CASSQISDTQYF. In DNA form, the CDR3 reads TGTGCCAGCAGCCAAATCTCGGATACGCAGTATTTT.

CDR3 DNA: TGTGCCAGCACCACTCCGGGGGACTCGCGGGGGACTGAAGCTTTCTTT. Translating it yields CASTTPGDSRGTEAFF. The gene calls are TRBV6-6 and TRBJ1-1, with TRBD1 as a possible D gene (5 bases). Germline V CDR1 and CDR2: MNHNY, SVGAGI (reference sequence). The CDR3 length is 16 residues. V lost 7 bases to trimming and J lost 5 bases, with 23 bases between them.

The chain is built from TRBV6-1 and TRBJ1-5, with 9 bases matching TRBD1. With V trimmed by 3 bases and J by 5 bases, 5 bases remained unmatched. The CDR3 totals 15 residues. CDR1 and CDR2 from the germline V gene are MNHNS and SASEGT. The CDR3, as DNA: TGTGCCAGCAGTGAGGGGACAGGGACGGATCAGCCCCAGCATTTT. Amino acid sequence: CASSEGTGTDQPQHF.

V and J are TRBV27 and TRBJ2-7; TRBD1 is a possible D gene (6 bases). Trimming removed 6 bases from V and 2 bases from J, with 14 bases in between. CDR1 is MNHEY, CDR2 SMNVEV, per germline (reference sequence). There are 14 residues in the CDR3. In DNA form, the CDR3 reads TGTGCCAGCAGACCATTCCGGACAGCCTACGAGCAGTACTTC. Translated, it gives CASRPFRTAYEQYF.

The chain combines TRBV7-9 with TRBJ2-6, with D maybe TRBD2 (6 bases). Trimming took off 1 base at V and 0 bases at J, with 13 bases between the two ends. The CDR3 has 18 residues. Germline loops: CDR1 SEHNR, CDR2 FQNEAQ (reference sequence). The CDR3 reads CASSLDSGLSSGANVLTF. The CDR3 DNA reads TGTGCCAGCAGCTTAGACTCGGGACTGAGCTCTGGGGCCAACGTCCTGACTTTC.